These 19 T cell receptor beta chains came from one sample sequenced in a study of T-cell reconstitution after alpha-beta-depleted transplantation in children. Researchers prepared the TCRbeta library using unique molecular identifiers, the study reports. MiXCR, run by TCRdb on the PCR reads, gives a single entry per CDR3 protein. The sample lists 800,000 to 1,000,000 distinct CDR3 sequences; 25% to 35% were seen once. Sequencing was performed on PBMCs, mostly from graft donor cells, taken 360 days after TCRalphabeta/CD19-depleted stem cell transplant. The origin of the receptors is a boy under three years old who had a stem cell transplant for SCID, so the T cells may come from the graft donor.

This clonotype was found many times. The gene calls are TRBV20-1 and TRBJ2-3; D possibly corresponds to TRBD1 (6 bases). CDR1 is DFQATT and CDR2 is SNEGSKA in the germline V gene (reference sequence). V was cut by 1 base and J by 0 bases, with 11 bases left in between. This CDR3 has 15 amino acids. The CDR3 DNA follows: TGCAGTGCTAGAGTGAACAGGGTTAGCACAGATACGCAGTATTTT. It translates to CSARVNRVSTDTQYF.

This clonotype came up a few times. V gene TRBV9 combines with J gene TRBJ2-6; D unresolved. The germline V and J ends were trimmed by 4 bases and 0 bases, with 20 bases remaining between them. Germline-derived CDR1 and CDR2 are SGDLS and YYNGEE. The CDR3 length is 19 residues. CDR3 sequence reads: CASSPLSDGKSSGANVLTF. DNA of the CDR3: TGTGCCAGCAGCCCCCTATCGGACGGTAAGAGCTCTGGGGCCAACGTCCTGACTTTC. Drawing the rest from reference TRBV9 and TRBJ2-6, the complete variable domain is DSGVTQTPKHLITATGQRVTLRCSPRSGDLSVYWYQQSLDQGLQFLIQYYNGEERAKGNILERFSAQQFPDLHSELNLSSLELGDSALYFCASSPLSDGKSSGANVLTFGAGSRLTVL.

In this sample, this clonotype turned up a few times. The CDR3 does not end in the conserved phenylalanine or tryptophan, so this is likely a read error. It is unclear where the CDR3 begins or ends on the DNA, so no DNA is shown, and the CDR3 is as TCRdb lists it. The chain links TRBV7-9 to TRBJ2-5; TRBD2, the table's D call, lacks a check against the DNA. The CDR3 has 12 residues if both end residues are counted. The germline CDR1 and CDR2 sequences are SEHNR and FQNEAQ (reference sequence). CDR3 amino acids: CASSFRTSGDLV.

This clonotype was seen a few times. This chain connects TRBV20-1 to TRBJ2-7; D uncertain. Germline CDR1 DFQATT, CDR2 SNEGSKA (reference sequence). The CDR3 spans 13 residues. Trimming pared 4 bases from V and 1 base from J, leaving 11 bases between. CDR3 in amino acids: CSAIPDNSYEQYF. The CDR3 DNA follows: TGCAGTGCTATCCCCGACAATTCCTACGAGCAGTACTTC.

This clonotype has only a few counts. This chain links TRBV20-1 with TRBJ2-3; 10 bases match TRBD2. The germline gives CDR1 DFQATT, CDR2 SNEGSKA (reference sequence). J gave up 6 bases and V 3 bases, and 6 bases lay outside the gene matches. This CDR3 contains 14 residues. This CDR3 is CSASASGGVDTQYF. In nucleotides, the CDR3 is TGCAGTGCTAGCGCTAGCGGGGGCGTGGATACGCAGTATTTT.

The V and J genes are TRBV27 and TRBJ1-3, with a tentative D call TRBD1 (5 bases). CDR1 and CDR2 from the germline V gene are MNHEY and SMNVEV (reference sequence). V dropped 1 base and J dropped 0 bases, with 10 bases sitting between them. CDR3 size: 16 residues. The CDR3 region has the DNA TGTGCCAGCAGTTTATGGGTCCAGGGCTCTGGAAACACCATATATTTT. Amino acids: CASSLWVQGSGNTIYF.

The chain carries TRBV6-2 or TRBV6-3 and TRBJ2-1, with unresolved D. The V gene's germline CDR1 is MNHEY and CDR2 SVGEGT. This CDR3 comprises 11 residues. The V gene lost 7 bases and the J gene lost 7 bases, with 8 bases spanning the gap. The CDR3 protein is CASTNSNEQFF. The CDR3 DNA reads TGTGCCAGCACCAACTCGAATGAGCAGTTCTTC.

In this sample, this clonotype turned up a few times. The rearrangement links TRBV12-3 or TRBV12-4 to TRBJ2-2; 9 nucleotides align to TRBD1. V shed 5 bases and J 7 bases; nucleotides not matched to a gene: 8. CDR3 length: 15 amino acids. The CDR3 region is CASSPFTGGIGELFF. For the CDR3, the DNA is TGTGCCAGCAGTCCCTTCACAGGGGGCATCGGGGAGCTGTTTTTT.

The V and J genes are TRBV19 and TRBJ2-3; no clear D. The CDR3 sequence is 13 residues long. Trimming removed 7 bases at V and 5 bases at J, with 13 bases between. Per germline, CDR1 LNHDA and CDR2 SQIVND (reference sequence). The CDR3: CASKLDGIDTQYF. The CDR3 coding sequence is TGTGCCAGTAAATTGGATGGCATAGATACGCAGTATTTT.

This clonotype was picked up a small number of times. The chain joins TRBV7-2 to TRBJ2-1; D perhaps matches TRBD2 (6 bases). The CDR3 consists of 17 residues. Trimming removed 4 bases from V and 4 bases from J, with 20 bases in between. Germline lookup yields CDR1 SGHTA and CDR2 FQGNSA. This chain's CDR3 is CASSSPVLAGAYNEQFF. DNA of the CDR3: TGTGCCAGCAGCTCGCCAGTACTAGCCGGGGCATACAATGAGCAGTTCTTC.

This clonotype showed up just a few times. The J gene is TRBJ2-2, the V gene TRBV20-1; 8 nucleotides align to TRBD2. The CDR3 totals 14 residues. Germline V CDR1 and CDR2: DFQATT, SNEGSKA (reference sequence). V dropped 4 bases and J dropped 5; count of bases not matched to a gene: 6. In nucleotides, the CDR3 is TGCAGTGCTATCAAGCGGGGGAGAACCGGGGAGCTGTTTTTT. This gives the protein CSAIKRGRTGELFF.

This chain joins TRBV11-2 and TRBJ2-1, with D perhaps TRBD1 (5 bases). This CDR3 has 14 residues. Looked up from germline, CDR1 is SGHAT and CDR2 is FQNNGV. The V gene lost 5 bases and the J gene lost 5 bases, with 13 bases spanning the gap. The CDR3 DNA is TGTGCCAGCAGCCCAGGGAAAATGGACAATGAGCAGTTCTTC. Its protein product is CASSPGKMDNEQFF.

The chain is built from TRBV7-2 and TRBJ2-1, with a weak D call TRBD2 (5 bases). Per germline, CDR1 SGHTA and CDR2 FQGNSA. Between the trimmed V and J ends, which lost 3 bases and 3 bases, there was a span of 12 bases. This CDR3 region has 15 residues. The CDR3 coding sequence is TGTGCCAGCAGCTTGGAGGCTGCGCTCTACAATGAGCAGTTCTTC. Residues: CASSLEAALYNEQFF.

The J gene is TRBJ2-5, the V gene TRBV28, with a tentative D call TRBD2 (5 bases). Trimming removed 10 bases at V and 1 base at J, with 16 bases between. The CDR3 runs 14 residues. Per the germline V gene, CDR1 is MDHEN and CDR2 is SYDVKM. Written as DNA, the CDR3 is TGTGCCACCCGGCCACCGGGAACCCAAGAGACCCAGTACTTC. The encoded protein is CATRPPGTQETQYF.

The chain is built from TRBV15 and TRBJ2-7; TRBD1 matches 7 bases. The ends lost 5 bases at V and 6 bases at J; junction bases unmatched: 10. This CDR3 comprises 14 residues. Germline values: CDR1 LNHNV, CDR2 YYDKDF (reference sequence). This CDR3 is CATSGTALWGEQYF. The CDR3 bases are TGTGCCACCAGCGGGACAGCGCTGTGGGGCGAGCAGTACTTC. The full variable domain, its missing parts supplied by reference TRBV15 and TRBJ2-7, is DAMVIQNPRYQVTQFGKPVTLSCSQTLNHNVMYWYQQKSSQAPKLLFHYYDKDFNNEADTPDNFQSRRPNTSFCFLDIRSPGLGDTAMYLCATSGTALWGEQYFGPGTRLTVT.

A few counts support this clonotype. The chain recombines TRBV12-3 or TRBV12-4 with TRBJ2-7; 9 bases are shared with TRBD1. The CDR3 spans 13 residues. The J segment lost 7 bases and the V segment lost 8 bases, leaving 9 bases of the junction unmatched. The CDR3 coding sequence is TGTGCCAGCCGGGGGACAGGGTCGCGGGAGCAGTACTTC. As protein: CASRGTGSREQYF.

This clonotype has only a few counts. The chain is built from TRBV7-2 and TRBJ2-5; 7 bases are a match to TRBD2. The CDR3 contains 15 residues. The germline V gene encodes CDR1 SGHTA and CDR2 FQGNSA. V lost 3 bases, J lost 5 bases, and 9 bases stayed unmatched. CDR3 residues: CASSFTGTTRETQYF. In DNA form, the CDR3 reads TGTGCCAGCAGCTTTACCGGGACTACTAGGGAGACCCAGTACTTC.

CDR3 amino acids: CSARGLHRGSYEQYF. CDR3 bases: TGCAGTGCTAGAGGACTACACAGGGGCTCCTACGAGCAGTACTTC. The chain carries TRBV20-1 and TRBJ2-7; TRBD1 agrees at 7 bases. CDR3 length: 15 amino acids. Germline V CDR1 and CDR2: DFQATT, SNEGSKA (reference sequence). J gave up 0 bases and V 1 base, and 6 bases lay outside the gene matches.

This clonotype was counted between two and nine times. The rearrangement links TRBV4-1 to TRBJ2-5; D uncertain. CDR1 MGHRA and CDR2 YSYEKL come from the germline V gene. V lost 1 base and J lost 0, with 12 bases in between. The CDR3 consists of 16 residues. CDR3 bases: TGCGCCAGCAGCCAAGTGTACGGTACCCACCAAGAGACCCAGTACTTC. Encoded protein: CASSQVYGTHQETQYF.